The clone carrying this TCR beta chain was seen ten or more times. The sample is drawn from a study of early T cells in non-severe SARS-CoV-2 infection. A single record per CDR3 protein comes from TCRdb applying MiXCR to the 5' RACE reads. The repertoire holds fewer than 60,000 distinct CDR3 sequences, with almost 9.5% as singletons. The germline gives CDR1 MNHNY, CDR2 SVGAGI (reference sequence). CDR3 length: 16 amino acids. V was pared by 2 bases and J by 12 bases, with 25 bases between. The sequencing sample was made of whole blood. The origin of this receptor is an adult who was a healthcare worker with PCR-confirmed SARS-CoV-2 infection or an uninfected control (not recorded which). This rearrangement joins TRBV6-6 to TRBJ1-2; D not certain. This CDR3 reads CASSYPGRVGGTNHTF. CDR3 DNA sequence: TGTGCCAGCAGTTACCCAGGACGGGTCGGCGGAACGAATCACACCTTC.